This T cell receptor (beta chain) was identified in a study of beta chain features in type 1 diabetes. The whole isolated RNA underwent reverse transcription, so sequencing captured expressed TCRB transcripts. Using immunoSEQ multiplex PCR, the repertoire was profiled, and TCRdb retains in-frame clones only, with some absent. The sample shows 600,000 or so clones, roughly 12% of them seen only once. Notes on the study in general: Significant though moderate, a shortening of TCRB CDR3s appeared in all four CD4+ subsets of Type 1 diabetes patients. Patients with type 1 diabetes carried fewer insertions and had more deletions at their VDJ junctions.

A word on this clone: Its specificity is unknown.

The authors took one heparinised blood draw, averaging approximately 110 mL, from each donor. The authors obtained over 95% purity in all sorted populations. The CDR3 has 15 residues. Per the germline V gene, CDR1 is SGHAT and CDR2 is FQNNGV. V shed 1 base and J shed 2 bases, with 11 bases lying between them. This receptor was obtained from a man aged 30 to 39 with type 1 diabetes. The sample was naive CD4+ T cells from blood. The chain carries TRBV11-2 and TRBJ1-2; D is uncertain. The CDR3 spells CASSLVPLGNYGYTF. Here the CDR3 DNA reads TGTGCCAGCAGCTTAGTACCCCTAGGCAACTATGGCTACACCTTC.